This T cell receptor (beta chain) stems from a study of blood T cells in healthy people across ages. General observations from the study: Whereas aged donors had fewer naive CD4+ cells, long-lived donors had more of them and higher diversity. A roughly linear age-dependent decrease characterized TCR beta diversity per million T cells. PBMCs left unsorted prevented a conclusive naive versus antigen-experienced comparison.

As regards this clonotype: Its matching antigen is unknown.

It was with a sample-barcoded 5' primer and a J-beta primer mix that a second PCR of roughly 6 to 12 cycles was run. A 12-random-nucleotide template-switch adaptor tagged each cDNA molecule. TCRdb reanalysed the 5' RACE reads using MiXCR and keeps one entry per CDR3 protein. The repertoire holds about a million distinct CDR3 sequences, with approximately 49% as singletons. Source material: blood. This TCR derives from a young man in good health.

CDR3 loop: CSAARGEETQYF. CDR3 DNA sequence: TGCAGTGCTGCACGGGGGGAAGAGACCCAGTACTTC. The rearrangement joins TRBV20-1 to TRBJ2-5; TRBD2 aligns across 7 bases. Germline CDR1 is DFQATT and CDR2 is SNEGSKA (reference sequence). This CDR3 comprises 12 residues. V trimming: 5 bases; J trimming: 3 bases; junction bases outside the gene matches: 3.